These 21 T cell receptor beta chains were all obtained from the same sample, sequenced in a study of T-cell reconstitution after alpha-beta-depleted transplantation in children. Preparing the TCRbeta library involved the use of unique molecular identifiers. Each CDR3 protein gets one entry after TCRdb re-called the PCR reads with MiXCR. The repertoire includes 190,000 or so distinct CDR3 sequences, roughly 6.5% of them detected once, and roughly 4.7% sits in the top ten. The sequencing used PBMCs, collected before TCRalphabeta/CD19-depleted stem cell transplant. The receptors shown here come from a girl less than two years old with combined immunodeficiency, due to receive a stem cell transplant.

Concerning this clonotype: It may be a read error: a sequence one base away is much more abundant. CDR3 protein: CASNQRGWDTDTQYF. The CDR3 nucleotides are TGTGCCAGCAACCAACGGGGGTGGGACACAGATACGCAGTATTTT. The chain uses TRBV6-1 and TRBJ2-3; possible D gene TRBD2, 6 bases. V was clipped by 7 bases and J by 2 bases, with 16 bases between them. The CDR3 covers 15 residues. CDR1 and CDR2 from the germline V gene are MNHNS and SASEGT.

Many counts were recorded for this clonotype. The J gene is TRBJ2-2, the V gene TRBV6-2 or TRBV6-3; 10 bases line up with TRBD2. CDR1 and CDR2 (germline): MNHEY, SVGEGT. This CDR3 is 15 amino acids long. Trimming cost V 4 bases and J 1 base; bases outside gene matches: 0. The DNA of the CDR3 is TGTGCCAGCAGTTGGACTAGCGGGAACACCGGGGAGCTGTTTTTT. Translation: CASSWTSGNTGELFF.

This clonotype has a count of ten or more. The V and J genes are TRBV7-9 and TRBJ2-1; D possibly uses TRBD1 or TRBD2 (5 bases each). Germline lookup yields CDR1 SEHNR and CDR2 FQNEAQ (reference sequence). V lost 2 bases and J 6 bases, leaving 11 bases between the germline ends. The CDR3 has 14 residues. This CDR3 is CASSLWDGINEQFF. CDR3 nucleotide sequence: TGTGCCAGCAGCTTATGGGACGGAATCAATGAGCAGTTCTTC.

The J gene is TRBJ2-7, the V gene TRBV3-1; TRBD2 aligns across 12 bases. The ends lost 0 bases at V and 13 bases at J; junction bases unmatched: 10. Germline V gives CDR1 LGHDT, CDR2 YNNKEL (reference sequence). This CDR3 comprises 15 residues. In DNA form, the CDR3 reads TGTGCCAGCAGCCAAGATAGTACTAGCGGGAGGCCCCCTTACTTC. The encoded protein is CASSQDSTSGRPPYF.

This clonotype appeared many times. CDR3 nucleotides: TGTGCCATCAGTGACAGGGAGAACACTGAAGCTTTCTTT. Protein: CAISDRENTEAFF. The J gene is TRBJ1-1, the V gene TRBV10-3; weak D call: TRBD1 (5 bases). The CDR3 is made up of 13 amino acids. Trimming pared 3 bases from V and 1 base from J, leaving 6 bases between. The germline CDR1 and CDR2 sequences are ENHRY and SYGVKD.

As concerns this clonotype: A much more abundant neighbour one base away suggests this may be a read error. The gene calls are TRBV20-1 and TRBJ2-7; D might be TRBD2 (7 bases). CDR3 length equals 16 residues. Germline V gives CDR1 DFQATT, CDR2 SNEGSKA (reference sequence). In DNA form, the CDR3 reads TGCTGTGCTGCCACTAGTGACGGGGGGCTCTCCTACGAGCAGTACTTC. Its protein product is CCAATSDGGLSYEQYF.

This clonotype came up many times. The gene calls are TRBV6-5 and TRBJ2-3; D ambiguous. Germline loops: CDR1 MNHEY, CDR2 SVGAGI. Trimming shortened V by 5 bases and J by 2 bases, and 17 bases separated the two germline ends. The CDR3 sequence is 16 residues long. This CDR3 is CASSPLPRILTDTQYF. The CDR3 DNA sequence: TGTGCCAGCAGTCCCCTCCCCAGAATACTCACAGATACGCAGTATTTT.

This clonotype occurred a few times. The CDR3 coding sequence is TGCGCCAGCAGCCAAGAAGCGGCGGGGGGGCTGGAGACCCAGTACTTC. Protein sequence: CASSQEAAGGLETQYF. This sequence joins TRBV4-3 and TRBJ2-5; 9 bases align to TRBD2. CDR1 is LGHNA and CDR2 is YSLEER in the germline V gene. V was clipped by 0 bases and J by 5 bases; unmatched bases: 7. This CDR3 is 16 amino acids long.

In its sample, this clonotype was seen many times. The CDR3 coding sequence is TGCGCCAGCAGCCAAGGACCAGACACCGGGGAGCTGTTTTTT. Protein: CASSQGPDTGELFF. J is TRBJ2-2 and V is TRBV4-3, with no clear D. The V end was cut by 1 base, the J end by 3 bases, with 6 bases between. Germline V CDR1 and CDR2: LGHNA, YSLEER. This CDR3 spans 14 amino acids.

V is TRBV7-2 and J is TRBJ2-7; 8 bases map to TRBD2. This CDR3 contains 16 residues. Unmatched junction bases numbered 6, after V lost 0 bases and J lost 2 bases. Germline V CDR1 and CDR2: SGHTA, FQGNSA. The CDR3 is CASSLARAGGPYEQYF. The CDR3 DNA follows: TGTGCCAGCAGCTTAGCGCGGGCGGGAGGCCCCTACGAGCAGTACTTC. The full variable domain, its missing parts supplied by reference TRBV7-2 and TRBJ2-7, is GAGVSQSPSNKVTEKGKDVELRCDPISGHTALYWYRQSLGQGLEFLIYFQGNSAPDKSGLPSDRFSAERTGGSVSTLTIQRTQQEDSAVYLCASSLARAGGPYEQYFGPGTRLTVT.

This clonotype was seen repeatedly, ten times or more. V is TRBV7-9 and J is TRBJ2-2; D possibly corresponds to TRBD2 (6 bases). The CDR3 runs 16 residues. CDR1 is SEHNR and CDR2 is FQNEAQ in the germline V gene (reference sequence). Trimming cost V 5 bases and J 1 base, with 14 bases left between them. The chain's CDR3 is CASSPRTSLNTGELFF. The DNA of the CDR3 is TGTGCCAGCAGCCCCAGAACTAGCCTGAACACCGGGGAGCTGTTTTTT.

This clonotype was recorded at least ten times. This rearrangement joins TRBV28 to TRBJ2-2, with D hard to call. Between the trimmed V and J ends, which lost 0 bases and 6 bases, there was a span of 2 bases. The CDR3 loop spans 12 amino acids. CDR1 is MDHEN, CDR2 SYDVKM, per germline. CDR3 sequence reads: CASSLWAGELFF. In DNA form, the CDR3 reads TGTGCCAGCAGTTTATGGGCCGGGGAGCTGTTTTTT.

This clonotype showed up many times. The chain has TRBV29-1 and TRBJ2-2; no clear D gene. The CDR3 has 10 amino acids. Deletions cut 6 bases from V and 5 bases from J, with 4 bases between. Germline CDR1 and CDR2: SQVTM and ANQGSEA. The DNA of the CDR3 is TGCAGCGTCTTAACCGGGGAGCTGTTTTTT. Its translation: CSVLTGELFF.

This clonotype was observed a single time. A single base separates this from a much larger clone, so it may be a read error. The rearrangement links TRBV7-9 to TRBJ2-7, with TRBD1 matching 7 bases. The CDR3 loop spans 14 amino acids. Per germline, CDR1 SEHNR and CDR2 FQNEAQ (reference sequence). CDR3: CPSSPDRRGYEQYF. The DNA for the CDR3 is TGTCCCAGCAGCCCGGACAGGAGAGGCTACGAGCAGTACTTC.

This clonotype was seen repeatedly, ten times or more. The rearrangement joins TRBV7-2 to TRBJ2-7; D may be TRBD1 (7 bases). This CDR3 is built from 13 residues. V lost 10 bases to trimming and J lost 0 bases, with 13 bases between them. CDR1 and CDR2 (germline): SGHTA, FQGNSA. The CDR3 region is CATSGDSSYEQYF. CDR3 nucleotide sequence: TGTGCCACCTCGGGGGACAGCTCCTACGAGCAGTACTTC. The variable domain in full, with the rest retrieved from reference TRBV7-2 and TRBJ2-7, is GAGVSQSPSNKVTEKGKDVELRCDPISGHTALYWYRQSLGQGLEFLIYFQGNSAPDKSGLPSDRFSAERTGGSVSTLTIQRTQQEDSAVYLCATSGDSSYEQYFGPGTRLTVT.

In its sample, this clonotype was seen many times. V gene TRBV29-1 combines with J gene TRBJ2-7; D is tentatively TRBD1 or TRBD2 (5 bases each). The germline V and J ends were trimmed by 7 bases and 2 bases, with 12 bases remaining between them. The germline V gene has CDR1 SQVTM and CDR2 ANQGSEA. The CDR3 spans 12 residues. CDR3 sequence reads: CSATGGPYEQYF. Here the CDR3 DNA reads TGCAGCGCCACAGGAGGACCCTACGAGCAGTACTTC.

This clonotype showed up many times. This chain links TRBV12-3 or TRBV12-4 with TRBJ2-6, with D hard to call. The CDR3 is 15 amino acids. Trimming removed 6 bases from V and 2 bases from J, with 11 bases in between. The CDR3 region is CASSSGRAGANVLTF. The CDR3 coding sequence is TGTGCCAGCAGCTCCGGCCGCGCTGGGGCCAACGTCCTGACTTTC.

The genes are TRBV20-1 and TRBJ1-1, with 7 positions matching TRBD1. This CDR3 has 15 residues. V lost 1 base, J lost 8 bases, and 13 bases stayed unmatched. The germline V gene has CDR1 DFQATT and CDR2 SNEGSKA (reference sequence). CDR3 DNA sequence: TGCAGTGCTAGAGGAGTTACAGGGGTTAGTCTCGAAGCTTTCTTT. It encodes CSARGVTGVSLEAFF.

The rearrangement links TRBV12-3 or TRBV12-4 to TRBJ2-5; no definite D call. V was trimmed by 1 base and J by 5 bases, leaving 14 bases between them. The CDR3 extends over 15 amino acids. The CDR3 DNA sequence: TGTGCCAGCAGTTTAGGTTCGCGGCGGTGGGAGACCCAGTACTTC. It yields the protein CASSLGSRRWETQYF.

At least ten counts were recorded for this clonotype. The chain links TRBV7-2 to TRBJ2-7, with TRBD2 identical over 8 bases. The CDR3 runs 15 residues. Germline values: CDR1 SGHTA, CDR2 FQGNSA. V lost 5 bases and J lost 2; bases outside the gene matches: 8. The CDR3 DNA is TGTGCCAGCAGCCCTTCGGGGGGGGGAACCTACGAGCAGTACTTC. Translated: CASSPSGGGTYEQYF.

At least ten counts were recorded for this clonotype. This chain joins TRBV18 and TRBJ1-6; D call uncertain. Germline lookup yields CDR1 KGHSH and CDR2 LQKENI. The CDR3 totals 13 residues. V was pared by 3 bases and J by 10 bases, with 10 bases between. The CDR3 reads CASSPTRESPLHF. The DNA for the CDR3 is TGTGCCAGCTCACCCACTAGGGAGTCACCCCTCCACTTT.